Each of the 21 T cell receptor beta chains below was sequenced from the same sample in a study of OX40 agonist ivuxolimab in advanced cancers. The table came from immunoSEQ multiplex PCR; TCRdb's copy has only in-frame clones and leaves some out. The data contain about 100,000 clones, around 93% of them singletons. Source: CD4+ or CD8+ T cells sorted from blood, taken in a trial of the OX40 agonist ivuxolimab. The receptors here all came from an adult with an advanced solid tumor such as melanoma, head and neck, liver or kidney cancer.

In this sample, this clone turned up once. The rearrangement joins TRBV7-8 to TRBJ2-1; 10 nucleotides agree with TRBD2. CDR1 is SGHVS and CDR2 is FQNEAQ in the germline V gene. V shed 0 bases and J 8 bases; nucleotides not matched to a gene: 13. The CDR3 contains 18 residues. CDR3 sequence reads: CASSLARASSGSYYEQFF. In DNA form, the CDR3 reads TGTGCCAGCAGCTTAGCGCGGGCGTCTAGCGGGAGTTATTATGAGCAGTTCTTC.

The gene calls are TRBV27 and TRBJ2-1; TRBD2 matches at 9 bases. Looked up from germline, CDR1 is MNHEY and CDR2 is SMNVEV (reference sequence). V shed 0 bases, J shed 4 bases, and the junction held 7 bases outside the gene matches. The CDR3 totals 17 residues. In DNA, the CDR3 is TGTGCCAGCAGTTTATCCTTAGCGGGAGCGGGGTACAATGAGCAGTTCTTC. Amino acid sequence: CASSLSLAGAGYNEQFF.

The rearrangement joins TRBV5-1 to TRBJ1-1, with 9 bases lining up with TRBD1. Germline CDR1 SGHRS, CDR2 YFSETQ. The CDR3 consists of 14 residues. Trimming removed 3 bases from V and 5 bases from J; junction bases left unmatched: 5. CDR3: CASSYRGRETEAFF. CDR3 coding DNA: TGCGCCAGCAGCTACAGGGGGCGAGAGACTGAAGCTTTCTTT.

The chain combines TRBV15 with TRBJ1-5; 7 nucleotides align to TRBD1. J was trimmed by 5 bases and V by 3 bases; bases with no gene match: 7. The length of the CDR3 is 15 residues. Germline CDR1 LNHNV, CDR2 YYDKDF (reference sequence). The CDR3 spells CATSRSRQGDQPQHF. The CDR3 region has the DNA TGTGCCACCAGCAGGTCTCGACAGGGCGATCAGCCCCAGCATTTT.

This chain connects TRBV6-5 to TRBJ1-2; D unresolved. V lost 5 bases to trimming and J lost 2 bases, with 12 bases between them. CDR1 and CDR2 from the germline V gene are MNHEY and SVGAGI. This CDR3 has 14 residues. The CDR3 loop reads CASSQRHGNYGYTF. CDR3 bases: TGTGCCAGCAGTCAACGACACGGCAACTATGGCTACACCTTC.

V and J are TRBV7-9 and TRBJ2-5; D possibly corresponds to TRBD1 (5 bases). With 8 bases removed from V and 5 bases from J, the gap between germline ends came to 12 bases. Looked up from germline, CDR1 is SEHNR and CDR2 is FQNEAQ (reference sequence). The length of the CDR3 is 12 residues. The CDR3 is CASVQGGETQYF. The CDR3 DNA reads as TGTGCCAGCGTCCAGGGTGGCGAGACCCAGTACTTC.

The chain links TRBV2 to TRBJ2-3; 7 nucleotides match TRBD2. CDR1 is SNHLY and CDR2 is FYNNEI in the germline V gene. The CDR3 contains 11 residues. The V segment lost 8 bases and the J segment 4 bases; nucleotides outside the gene matches: 0. The CDR3, as DNA: TGTGCCAGCGGGGGGGCAGATACGCAGTATTTT. Amino acids: CASGGADTQYF. The full variable domain, rest sourced from reference TRBV2 and TRBJ2-3, is EPEVTQTPSHQVTQMGQEVILRCVPISNHLYFYWYRQILGQKVEFLVSFYNNEISEKSEIFDDQFSVERPDGSNFTLKIRSTKLEDSAMYFCASGGADTQYFGPGTRLTVL.

The chain has TRBV7-2 and TRBJ1-5; D not certain. From germline, CDR1 is SGHTA and CDR2 FQGNSA. This CDR3 contains 14 residues. V was pared by 1 base and J by 0 bases, with 4 bases between. CDR3: CASSLVGSNQPQHF. CDR3 sequence (DNA): TGTGCCAGCAGCTTAGTGGGTAGCAATCAGCCCCAGCATTTT.

The chain is built from TRBV2 and TRBJ2-7, with TRBD2 identical over 13 bases. CDR3 size: 16 residues. Germline assignment: CDR1 SNHLY and CDR2 FYNNEI. The V gene end was trimmed by 6 bases and the J gene end by 7 bases; junction bases not matched to a gene: 12. The CDR3 DNA follows: TGTGCCAGCAGAGGACTAGCGGGAGTTCTCGGTGCTGAGCAGTACTTC. Translation: CASRGLAGVLGAEQYF.

J is TRBJ2-5 and V is TRBV27; 13 positions agree with TRBD2. The closer fit of TRBJ2-7 to the DNA end suggests the J call may be wrong. CDR1 and CDR2 from the germline V gene are MNHEY and SMNVEV (reference sequence). The CDR3 runs 15 residues. The CDR3 protein is CASSSLAGGPHEQYF. CDR3 nucleotide sequence: TGTGCCAGCAGTTCACTAGCGGGAGGGCCCCACGAGCAGTACTTC.

Only one count was recorded for this clone. The chain recombines TRBV20-1 with TRBJ1-3; maybe TRBD1 (5 bases). This CDR3 spans 10 amino acids. Trimming shortened V by 6 bases and J by 14 bases, and 14 bases separated the two germline ends. The germline gives CDR1 DFQATT, CDR2 SNEGSKA (reference sequence). Here the CDR3 DNA reads TGCAGTGCCCAGGGACGAGGGGTATATTTT. It encodes CSAQGRGVYF.

The V gene is TRBV9, the J gene TRBJ2-3, with unresolved D. With 0 bases removed from V and 1 base from J, the gap between germline ends came to 9 bases. Per the germline V gene, CDR1 is SGDLS and CDR2 is YYNGEE. CDR3 length: 15 amino acids. The CDR3 sequence is CASSVGGLGTDTQYF. CDR3 DNA sequence: TGTGCCAGCAGCGTAGGGGGTTTGGGCACAGATACGCAGTATTTT.

CDR3 sequence (DNA): TGTGCCAGCAGCTTAGTGGTGGGAACACCCCAAGAGACCCAGTACTTC. The encoded protein is CASSLVVGTPQETQYF. The chain is built from TRBV7-2 and TRBJ2-5; D is ambiguous. The CDR3 length is 16 residues. Deletions cut 1 base from V and 1 base from J, with 13 bases between. Looked up from germline, CDR1 is SGHTA and CDR2 is FQGNSA.

Here the CDR3 reads CASGQGRNTEAFF. The CDR3 bases are TGTGCCAGCGGACAGGGGAGGAACACTGAAGCTTTCTTT. The rearrangement uses TRBV6-1 and TRBJ1-1; 9 positions agree with TRBD1. The V gene end was trimmed by 8 bases and the J gene end by 1 base; junction bases not matched to a gene: 2. This CDR3 has 13 amino acids. The germline gives CDR1 MNHNS, CDR2 SASEGT.

The chain links TRBV7-2 to TRBJ2-5, with D perhaps matching TRBD2 (5 bases). This CDR3 contains 15 residues. The V and J ends lost 5 bases and 2 bases respectively, with 15 bases between them. Germline loops: CDR1 SGHTA, CDR2 FQGNSA. The CDR3 protein is CASSLKLSGQETQYF. The CDR3 DNA follows: TGTGCCAGCAGCCTTAAACTGAGCGGTCAAGAGACCCAGTACTTC.

The genes are TRBV7-2 and TRBJ2-7; D is unclear. Germline CDR1 SGHTA, CDR2 FQGNSA. V was shortened by 5 bases and J by 2 bases, with 13 bases between the two germline ends. The length of the CDR3 is 14 residues. The CDR3 DNA reads as TGTGCCAGCAGCGCTTCCCCCGCCACCTACGAGCAGTACTTC. Protein: CASSASPATYEQYF.

This chain uses TRBV28 with TRBJ1-1, with D tentatively TRBD1 (5 bases). Trimming took 6 bases from V and 4 from J, leaving 12 bases between them. CDR1 and CDR2 (germline): MDHEN, SYDVKM. The CDR3 has 13 residues. CDR3 sequence: CASRRQLGTEAFF. CDR3 nucleotides: TGTGCCAGCAGAAGACAGCTTGGCACTGAAGCTTTCTTT.

The gene calls are TRBV6-6 and TRBJ2-5; unclear D gene. The CDR3 length is 14 residues. CDR1 MNHNY and CDR2 SVGAGI come from the germline V gene (reference sequence). V was trimmed by 2 bases and J by 4 bases, leaving 11 bases between them. CDR3 coding DNA: TGTGCCAGCAGTTACGACGAGACGCGAGAGACCCAGTACTTC. Protein: CASSYDETRETQYF.

V is TRBV30 and J is TRBJ1-1, with TRBD1 as a possible D gene (5 bases). The CDR3 runs 12 residues. Per germline, CDR1 GTSNPN and CDR2 SVGIG (reference sequence). V lost 4 bases and J 7 bases, leaving 13 bases between the germline ends. The CDR3 here is CAWTRDRREAFF. CDR3 sequence (DNA): TGTGCCTGGACCAGGGACCGCCGTGAAGCTTTCTTT.

The genes are TRBV5-3 and TRBJ1-4; D is uncertain. TRBV5-3 is annotated as an ORF whose role is uncertain. V was shortened by 4 bases and J by 4 bases, with 17 bases between the two germline ends. CDR3 length equals 16 residues. The CDR3 here is CARSSEYRHYNEKLFF. The CDR3 nucleotides read TGTGCCAGAAGCAGCGAATATCGACACTATAATGAAAAACTGTTTTTT.

The chain combines TRBV27 with TRBJ2-5; a weak D match, TRBD1 (6 bases). In germline, CDR1 is MNHEY, CDR2 SMNVEV (reference sequence). CDR3 length equals 15 residues. V lost 3 bases and J 1 base, leaving 12 bases between the germline ends. The CDR3 region has the DNA TGTGCCAGCAGTTTCAACCGGGACACCCAAGAGACCCAGTACTTC. Its translation: CASSFNRDTQETQYF.